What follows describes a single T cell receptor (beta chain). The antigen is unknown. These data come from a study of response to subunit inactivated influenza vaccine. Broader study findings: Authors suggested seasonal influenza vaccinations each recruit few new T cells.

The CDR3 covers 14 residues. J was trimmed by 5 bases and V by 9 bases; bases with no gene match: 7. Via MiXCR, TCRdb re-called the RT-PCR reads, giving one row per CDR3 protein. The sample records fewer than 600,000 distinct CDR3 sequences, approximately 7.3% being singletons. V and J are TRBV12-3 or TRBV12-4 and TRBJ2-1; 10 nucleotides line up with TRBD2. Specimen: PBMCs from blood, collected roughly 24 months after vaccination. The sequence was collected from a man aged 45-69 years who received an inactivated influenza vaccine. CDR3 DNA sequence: TGTGCCAGTATTCTAGCGGGAGTACACAATGAGCAGTTCTTC. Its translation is CASILAGVHNEQFF.